Described below is a single T cell receptor beta chain sequence and its context. Germline CDR1 is WNHNN and CDR2 is SYGVQD (reference sequence). The CDR3 is 14 residues long. The germline V and J ends were trimmed by 8 bases and 0 bases, with 14 bases remaining between them. The data originate from a study of blood T cell repertoires in COVID-19. Study-level background: The cDNA or gDNA used as material had been derived from T cells, B-cell-depleted T cells, or PBMCs.

The data were produced by immunoSEQ multiplex PCR, yet TCRdb's version contains in-frame clones alone and is incomplete. Here the sample spans around 60,000 clones, around 86% being singletons. This rearrangement joins TRBV10-1 to TRBJ2-7, with a tentative D call TRBD2 (6 bases). Input material: peripheral blood. This sequence originates from a woman over 75 with acute or convalescent COVID-19. CDR3 residues: CASSRGLFSYEQYF. The DNA of the CDR3 is TGCGCCAGCTCCCGGGGACTCTTCTCCTACGAGCAGTACTTC.